This entry describes one TCR beta chain. The antigen this receptor binds is unknown. One base away lies a much larger clone, so this may be a sequencing read error. TCR beta CDR3 regions were amplified from RNA transcripts. The TCR CDR3 was subjected to a first round of RT-PCR using the HTBI primer set and the Qiagen OneStep RT-PCR kit. Libraries were constructed in a second round of multiplex PCR, after which size selection and purification were performed. Sequencing of the libraries was done on an Illumina HiSeq2000 using paired-end 100 bp reads. Turning to the authors' computational methods: SOAPnuke was used to process the raw data, with reads discarded if the reads contained adapters or uncalled bases, had a mean Phred below 15, or lacked an exact constant-primer or identifier match. COPE v1.2.5 was used to merge high-quality paired reads, and clonotypes were defined as unique nucleotide sequences. MiTCR v1.1 was used to align the clonotypes against IMGT TRBV, TRBD and TRBJ reference segments. The analysis was restricted to V-J combinations with a frequency above 0.0001, which together covered just over 98% of the repertoires. A TCS score was defined as the ratio between F50 (clonal expansion) and ExV (chaos), using BLOSUM62-based TCRdist between CDR3 peptides within each V-J. Welch's t-statistics and random forest reduced roughly 500 V-J features to 13, which were used in a naive Bayes classifier (R e1071). TCRdb reprocessed the public reads (quality trimming at Q25 with fastp, clone calling with MiXCR) and kept in-frame beta chains. Each CDR3 protein gets just one entry, which takes the most common genes and DNA from the rows behind it. The V and J calls, along with clone size, are taken from TCRdb and not from the paper's own processing. A total of 300,000 to 350,000 distinct CDR3 sequences appear in this sample, around 13% of them only once. The top ten clones comprise about 26% of the sample.

The source of the sample is a study of T cells in Graves' hyperthyroidism and ophthalmopathy (dated by TCRdb to the late 2010s). About the study as a whole: Peripheral blood samples were taken at the time of initial diagnosis, prior to any treatment. To identify distinguishing TCR V-J signatures, a discovery cohort of 95 to 100 patients was used, comprising 43 with Graves' ophthalmopathy and some 60 with stable Graves' hyperthyroidism. An independent validation cohort of under 20 hyperthyroidism patients and 15 or so patients who later progressed to ophthalmopathy tested prospective prediction of ophthalmopathy. For training and testing, the approximately 92 patients in the discovery cohort were randomly divided in a 7:3 ratio. In more than 5 Graves' hyperthyroidism patients, the study also compared T-cell repertoires from thyroid tissue with T-cell repertoires from blood. Once sampling was done, hyperthyroidism patients were given methimazole at a starting dose of 30 mg daily, whereas ophthalmopathy patients were given high-dose intravenous methylprednisolone. According to the paper, TCR Vbeta CDR3 sequencing was carried out on some 130 peripheral blood samples, which came from under 50 ophthalmopathy, roughly 75 hyperthyroidism and some 17 progressor patients.

Graves' hyperthyroidism was defined as stable when no progression to ophthalmopathy occurred over 18 months of follow-up. Hyperthyroidism patients were newly diagnosed, had a disease duration of under 2 months, and were aged 18 to 65 years. The study excluded patients with uncontrolled infections, other autoimmune diseases, pregnancy or lactation. Diagnoses were established on the basis of clinical symptoms, serum thyroxine and TRAb, thyroid ultrasound, and orbital computed tomography. Ficoll-Paque density gradient centrifugation was used to isolate PBMCs from around 10 ml of fresh peripheral blood. Trizol reagent was used to extract total RNA, and RNA quality was then checked on an Agilent 2100 Bioanalyzer. The CDR3 starts with the cysteine, ends with the phenylalanine, and has 14 residues. Kept here is only the CDR3 DNA, which spans 42 bases and is read in frame from base 1. CDR1 SEHNR and CDR2 FQNEAQ were looked up in the germline V gene (reference sequence).

The full study reports these points: During validation, the model predicted progression to ophthalmopathy a median of about 5.9 months ahead of onset, with around 70% sensitivity and less than 85% specificity. Ophthalmopathy was separated from stable hyperthyroidism by a 13 V-J signature model, with over 85% sensitivity and about 81% specificity obtained in cross-validation and 80%/75% obtained in testing. No statistical method was used to set the sample size in advance, and investigators knew the group allocation. Most expanded thyroid clonotypes (frequency above 0.001) were also detected in blood, suggesting blood repertoires may reflect thyroid immune responses.

The chain uses TRBV7-9 and TRBJ2-7; a tentative D match to TRBD2 spans 5 bases. This receptor was taken from a woman aged 30 to 39 with Graves' hyperthyroidism. Input material: blood. Read as DNA, the sequence is TGTGCCAGCACCCATTCCGAGGGAGCCTACGATCAGTACTTC. This codes for CASTHSEGAYDQYF.